The 7 T cell receptor beta chains presented below share a single source sample, sequenced in a study of tumor-infiltrating lymphocytes in primary liver carcinoma. Researchers generated TCR beta cDNA from about 500 ng of total RNA, relying on a constant-region primer. Researchers made the TCR beta libraries by running three nested multiplex PCR rounds with slightly modified ARM-PCR. For roughly 10 cycles apiece, the opening two PCR rounds ran with TRBV1-TRBV30 forward primers and a C-beta reverse primer. TCRdb re-derived calls from the multiplex PCR reads in MiXCR, one entry per CDR3 protein. This table has 100,000 to 120,000 distinct CDR3 sequences, roughly 80% appearing once. DNA and RNA were both co-extracted from about 19-30 mg of bulk tissue that had not been sorted. Material: liver tumor tissue from sampling region 3. Subset described: tumor region T3, left-lateral pole. The receptors stem from a man aged 35-49 years with primary liver carcinoma and hepatitis B virus infection.

Turning to this clonotype: Being one base from a much bigger clone, this may be a read error. This sequence joins TRBV5-1 and TRBJ1-3; D not certain. From germline, CDR1 is SGHRS and CDR2 YFSETQ. V shed 4 bases and J shed 7 bases, with 15 bases lying between them. The CDR3 contains 14 residues. The CDR3, as DNA: TGCGCCAGCAGCCCCCGGGTAATGACTAACACCATATATTTT. This codes for CASSPRVMTNTIYF. The full variable domain, its missing parts supplied by reference TRBV5-1 and TRBJ1-3, is KAGVTQTPRYLIKTRGQQVTLSCSPISGHRSVSWYQQTPGQGLQFLFEYFSETQRNKGNFPGRFSGRQFSNSRSEMNVSTLELGDSALYLCASSPRVMTNTIYFGEGSWLTVV.

V and J are TRBV5-4 and TRBJ2-2, with no clear D. Germline V CDR1 and CDR2: SGHNT, YYREEE (reference sequence). This CDR3 contains 14 residues. CDR3 amino acids: CVSSASRSAGELFF. As DNA, the CDR3 is TGTGTTAGCAGTGCATCTAGGAGCGCCGGGGAGCTGTTTTTT.

As concerns this clonotype: Just one base apart from a much larger clone, this may be a read error. The chain links TRBV2 to TRBJ1-6, with 8 bases aligning to TRBD1. CDR1 and CDR2 (germline): SNHLY, FYNNEI. The CDR3 runs 13 residues. In DNA, the CDR3 is TGTGCCAGCGGACAGGGCGAGAATTCACCCTTCCACTTT. Residues: CASGQGENSPFHF.

Comments on this clonotype: Compared with germline, one end of the junction differs, possibly owing to a read error. The V call is TRBV5-1, the J call TRBJ2-3; 7 bases line up with TRBD2. Germline V CDR1 and CDR2: SGHRS, YFSETQ. The CDR3 extends over 17 amino acids. CDR3 nucleotides: TGCACCAGCAGCTTAACGGGAGGCCTCCCTAGCACAGATACCCAGTATTTT. Protein sequence: CTSSLTGGLPSTDTQYF. The full variable domain, completed using reference TRBV5-1 and TRBJ2-3, is KAGVTQTPRYLIKTRGQQVTLSCSPISGHRSVSWYQQTPGQGLQFLFEYFSETQRNKGNFPGRFSGRQFSNSRSEMNVSTLELGDSALYLCTSSLTGGLPSTDTQYFGPGTRLTVL.

In the case of this clonotype: The junction departs from the called germline gene at one end, perhaps through a read error. The CDR3 loop is CASSPRLAPGVTQYF. DNA for the CDR3: TGTGCCAGTAGCCCCCGGTTAGCCCCAGGGGTGACCCAGTATTTC. The rearrangement joins TRBV11-2 to TRBJ2-5, with D tentatively TRBD1 (6 bases). CDR1 is SGHAT, CDR2 FQNNGV, per germline. The CDR3 consists of 15 residues.

On this clonotype: A junction boundary mismatches the germline segment, possibly from a read error. V and J are TRBV15 and TRBJ2-1; 8 nucleotides agree with TRBD2. This CDR3 is 13 amino acids long. From germline, CDR1 is LNHNV and CDR2 YYDKDF (reference sequence). The CDR3 spells CATSRGLAGERFF. CDR3 bases: TGTGCCACAAGCAGAGGACTAGCTGGGGAACGGTTCTTC.

As for this clonotype: A much larger clone differs from this one at a single base, so this may be a read error. V usage is TRBV19 and J usage is TRBJ2-6, with 12 bases that match TRBD2. This CDR3 contains 18 residues. With 4 bases clipped from V and 2 bases from J, the junction kept 6 bases outside the gene matches. Germline V gene lookup returns CDR1 LNHDA and CDR2 SQIVND (reference sequence). CDR3 nucleotides: TGTGCCAGTAGTAAGAGACTAGCGGGAGAACCTGGGGCCAACGTCCTGACTTTC. It specifies CASSKRLAGEPGANVLTF.